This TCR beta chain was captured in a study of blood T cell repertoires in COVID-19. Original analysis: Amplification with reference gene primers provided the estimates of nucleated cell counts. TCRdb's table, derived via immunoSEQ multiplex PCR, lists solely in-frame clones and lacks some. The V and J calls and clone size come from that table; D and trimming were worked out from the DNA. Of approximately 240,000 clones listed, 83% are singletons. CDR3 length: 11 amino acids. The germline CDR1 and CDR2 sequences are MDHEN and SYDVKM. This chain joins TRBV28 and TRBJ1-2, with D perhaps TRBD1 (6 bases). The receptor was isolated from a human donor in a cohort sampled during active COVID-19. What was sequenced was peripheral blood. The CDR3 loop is CAAGGGYGYTF. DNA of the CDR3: TGTGCGGCGGGAGGGGGATATGGCTACACCTTC.